The rows below give T cell receptor beta chains drawn from one sample of a study of blood T cell repertoires in COVID-19. Using immunoSEQ multiplex PCR, the repertoire was profiled, and TCRdb retains in-frame clones only, with some absent. The sample has 200,000 to 250,000 clones, over 80% seen once. The sequencing input was PBMCs or T cells enriched from blood (not recorded which). These receptor sequences come from a woman in her thirties or forties who had recovered from COVID-19. Both conserved end residues are part of each CDR3. D genes are given only for firm matches. The size field is filled for only some rows; it gives once, few, many or a size class.

size	J	D	V	length	DNA	CDR3
.	TRBJ1-1	TRBD1	TRBV27	14	TGTGCCAGCAGTTTATCTCGGGGACAGCCAGAAGCTTTCTTT	CASSLSRGQPEAFF
.	TRBJ2-3	TRBD2	TRBV11-3	17	TGTGCCAGCAGCTCACCCCCGGGGGGGAGGGGGTCAGATACGCAGTATTTT	CASSSPPGGRGSDTQYF
.	TRBJ2-1	.	TRBV15	15	TGTGCCACCAGCAGAGACAGGGGCTCCTACAATGAGCAGTTCTTC	CATSRDRGSYNEQFF
.	TRBJ2-2	.	TRBV9	19	TGTGCCAGCAGCGTAGCGAGTTTGGGACTCACGCTAAACACCGGGGAGCTGTTTTTT	CASSVASLGLTLNTGELFF
once	TRBJ2-5	TRBD2	TRBV5-4	16	TGTGCCAGCAGCTGGACTAGCGGGACGGCGGAAGAGACCCAGTACTTC	CASSWTSGTAEETQYF
.	TRBJ1-6	TRBD1	TRBV6-6	15	TGTGCCAGCAGTGGACCTCAGGACAGGGATTCACCCCTCCACTTT	CASSGPQDRDSPLHF
.	TRBJ2-7	.	TRBV10-3	16	TGTGCCATCAGTGAGTCGACGACTGGAGTTACCTACGAGCAGTACTTC	CAISESTTGVTYEQYF
.	TRBJ1-2	.	TRBV7-9	16	TGTGCCAGCAGCTTAGTGGCAGGTGTTACCATCTATGGCTACACCTTC	CASSLVAGVTIYGYTF
.	TRBJ2-7	.	TRBV18	14	TGTGCCAGCTCCGAGGCGCGCATGGGTTACGAGCAGTACTTC	CASSEARMGYEQYF
.	TRBJ1-2	TRBD1	TRBV19	14	TGTGCCAGTAGGGGACAGAACTTTAACTATGGCTACACCTTC	CASRGQNFNYGYTF
.	TRBJ1-5	.	TRBV28	15	TGTGCCAGCAGTACATGGGGGGATAGCAATCAGCCCCAGCATTTT	CASSTWGDSNQPQHF
.	TRBJ2-7	TRBD2	TRBV10-3	17	TGTGCCATCAGTGATTTGAGCGGGAGTCCCCAAGCGTACGAGCAGTACTTC	CAISDLSGSPQAYEQYF
once	TRBJ1-2	.	TRBV5-1	15	TGCGCCAGCAGCTTGGGTCAGGGGCTAAACTATGGCTACACCTTC	CASSLGQGLNYGYTF
.	TRBJ1-2	TRBD1	TRBV15	15	TGTGCCACCAGCATTGCCGGCGGGACAGGGGGAGGCTACACCTTC	CATSIAGGTGGGYTF
.	TRBJ2-5	.	TRBV5-1	15	TGCGCCAGCAGTATGGGGCCGGTCGGGCGAGAGACCCAGTACTTC	CASSMGPVGRETQYF
.	TRBJ1-1	.	TRBV29-1	13	TGCAGCGTCTCCGGGACAACGAACACTGAAGCTTTCTTT	CSVSGTTNTEAFF
.	TRBJ2-3	TRBD2	TRBV7-9	15	TGTGCCAGCAGCCCACCGCTAGCGGGCACAGATACGCAGTATTTT	CASSPPLAGTDTQYF
.	TRBJ1-2	.	TRBV5-4	15	TGTGCCAGCAATTCATTCCATGGCCCTACGGGTGGCTACACCTTC	CASNSFHGPTGGYTF
once	TRBJ2-2	.	TRBV7-3	17	TGTGCCAGCAGCCTGCTGGTTGGGGCGGATCGGTTCGGGGAGCTGTTTTTT	CASSLLVGADRFGELFF
.	TRBJ2-2	TRBD2	TRBV6-1	16	TGTGCCAGCAGTGAATTGGGACTAGCGGGAACCGGGGAGCTGTTTTTT	CASSELGLAGTGELFF
.	TRBJ1-1	.	TRBV6-2/TRBV6-3	14	TGTGCCAGCAGTTATTTTACCGGGGACACTGAAGCTTTCTTT	CASSYFTGDTEAFF
.	TRBJ1-2	TRBD1	TRBV6-2/TRBV6-3	15	TGTGCCAGCAGTTGGCACAGGGGATCTAACTATGGCTACACCTTC	CASSWHRGSNYGYTF
.	TRBJ2-5	.	TRBV2	14	TGTGCCAGCAGTGCTCGCCAGATCCAAGAGACCCAGTACTTC	CASSARQIQETQYF
.	TRBJ2-2	TRBD2	TRBV2	15	TGTGCCAGCAGTGAGTTGGCTAGCGGCACCGGGGAGCTGTTTTTT	CASSELASGTGELFF
.	TRBJ2-2	TRBD1	TRBV5-1	15	TGCGCCAGCAGTCAAAACCTACAGGGGTTCGGGGAGCTGTTTTTT	CASSQNLQGFGELFF
.	TRBJ1-1	.	TRBV10-1	13	TGCGCCAGTTCCGGACAGAAGAACACTGAAGCTTTCTTT	CASSGQKNTEAFF
.	TRBJ2-7	TRBD1	TRBV28	14	TGTGCCAGCAGTTTTAGTGGGACAGACTACGAGCAGTACTTC	CASSFSGTDYEQYF
once	TRBJ2-6	.	TRBV5-1	15	TGCGCCAGCAGCTCGGACAACTCTGGGGCCAACGTCCTGACTTTC	CASSSDNSGANVLTF
.	TRBJ1-2	.	TRBV5-5	14	TGTGCCAGCAGCCCCCTCTTAGATAGAGATGGCTACACCTTC	CASSPLLDRDGYTF